This T cell receptor beta chain was identified during a study of T-cell memory formation after mild COVID-19. Study-wide results and limits: Among clones contracting day 15 to 85, CD4/CD8 was balanced, whereas later expanders leaned CD4+.

Between the trimmed V and J ends, which lost 0 bases and 2 bases, there was a span of 9 bases. This CDR3 comprises 16 residues. Germline CDR1 is SGHRS and CDR2 is YFSETQ. It was 5'RACE with constant-segment primers that produced the TCR alpha and TCR beta cDNA libraries, which carried sample barcodes and UMIs. TCRdb re-called the 5' RACE reads with MiXCR, one entry per CDR3 protein. The data show about 110,000 distinct CDR3 sequences, 18% seen once. This clonotype has ten or more counts. Its antigen remains unidentified. Material for sequencing was PBMCs or a T cell subset sorted from them (not recorded which). This clonotype originated in a man aged 18 to 29 who had mild COVID-19 (a few samples of this study predate the infection). Cell type and time point are not known. The rearrangement joins TRBV5-1 to TRBJ2-6; D uncertain. This CDR3 reads CASSLEVVPGANVLTF. CDR3 bases: TGCGCCAGCAGCTTGGAGGTCGTGCCTGGGGCCAACGTCCTGACTTTC.